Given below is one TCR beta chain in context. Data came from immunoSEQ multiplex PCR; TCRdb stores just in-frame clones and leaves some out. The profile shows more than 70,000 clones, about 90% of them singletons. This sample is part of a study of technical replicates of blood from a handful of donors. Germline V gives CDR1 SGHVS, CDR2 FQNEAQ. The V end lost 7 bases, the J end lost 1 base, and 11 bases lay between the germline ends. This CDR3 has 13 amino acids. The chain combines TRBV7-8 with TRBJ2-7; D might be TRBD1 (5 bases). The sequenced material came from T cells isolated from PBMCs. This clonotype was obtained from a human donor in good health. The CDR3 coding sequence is TGTGCCAGCACCCGGAAGGGGTCCTACGAGCAGTACTTC. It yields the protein CASTRKGSYEQYF.